Listed below are T cell receptor beta chains from one sample, sequenced in a study of blood T cell repertoires in COVID-19. Assay: immunoSEQ multiplex PCR; the TCRdb copy retains only in-frame clones and omits some. The sample contains roughly 410,000 clones, 75% to 90% of which appear only once. Source material: peripheral blood. The source of these receptors is a woman in her thirties or forties with COVID-19, enrolled during active disease. Both conserved end residues are trimmed from each CDR3. The order of the fields is CDR3 protein, V gene.

ASSLWGNTLSASGRGWSGELF | TRBV27
ASRTTGDLDQPQH | TRBV28
ASSFTSASNEQF | TRBV11-2
ASSLVVRGRDGYT | TRBV5-6
ASSRVGTASYEQY | TRBV5-1
ASSPTGQGSYGYT | TRBV7-9
ASSQGANPPTDTQY | TRBV5-8
ASSSLAGSTDTQY | TRBV7-2
ASSTFFFQGSTNEKLF | TRBV19
ASSIRVAGYNEQF | TRBV19
ASSLNRDSPLH | TRBV7-2
ASSLAGTSGGYEQY | TRBV5-1
ASSFRLAGVFVDTQY | TRBV11-2
ATAKTAGQGHGYT | TRBV24-1
ASSLRDRGSADTQY | TRBV27
ASSPGASNEQF | TRBV18
ASSSAGTGNTEAF | TRBV7-2
ASSPVRMNTEAF | TRBV18
ASTGYGQKYNEQF | TRBV3-1/TRBV3-2
ASSNRQPNQPQH | TRBV6-2/TRBV6-3
ASSLGPVSGYT | TRBV12-3/TRBV12-4
ASSEGQGRTDTQY | TRBV5-1
ASRTPRNTIY | TRBV6-5
ASSQLGLAGAGELF | TRBV4-3
ASSLYPTGQGEAEAF | TRBV27
ASSSGLGDEQY | TRBV5-1
ASSLGGQLNEKLF | TRBV19
ASSLAGRRDEKLF | TRBV5-4
ASSIEGQGNQPQH | TRBV19
ASSLEGLTDTQY | TRBV7-2
AWSPSSYNEQF | TRBV30
ASSLEGTGQGAF | TRBV7-9
ASSFGGRNYGYT | TRBV28
ASSPEVSGARDEKLF | TRBV18
ASRTAGTGYGYT | TRBV28
ASSPRTSDTYEQY | TRBV7-2
ASSRISSGLYNEQF | TRBV28
ASSFGGSETQY | TRBV7-3
ASRATGANYGYT | TRBV11-2
ASSARQGLGNQPQH | TRBV19
ASSFGRGDEQY | TRBV12-3/TRBV12-4
ASTKLVVGGRGVPSEAF | TRBV7-8
ASSLSGERFYGYT | TRBV28
ASSDNRGRNTEAF | TRBV28
ASSYDTARSTEAF | TRBV5-1
SVAQEVIGQPQH | TRBV29-1
ASSPDRVGPEAF | TRBV7-9
ASSLAQGNGYT | TRBV12-3/TRBV12-4
ASTISFDNEQF | TRBV12-3/TRBV12-4
AWSVRIGQGANQPQH | TRBV30
ASSAQPGKQETQY | TRBV5-6